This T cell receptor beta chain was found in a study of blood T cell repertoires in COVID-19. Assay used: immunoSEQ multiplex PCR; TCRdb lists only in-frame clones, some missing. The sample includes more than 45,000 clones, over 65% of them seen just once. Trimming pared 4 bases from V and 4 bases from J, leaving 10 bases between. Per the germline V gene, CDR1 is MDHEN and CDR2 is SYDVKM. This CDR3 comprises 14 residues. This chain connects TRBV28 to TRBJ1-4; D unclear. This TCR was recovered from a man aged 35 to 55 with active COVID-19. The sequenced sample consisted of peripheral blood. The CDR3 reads CASSSSRDNEKLFF. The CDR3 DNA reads TGTGCCAGCAGTTCAAGTCGAGATAATGAAAAACTGTTTTTT.